What follows are 18 T cell receptor beta chains derived from one specimen sequenced in a study of OX40 agonist ivuxolimab in advanced cancers. TCRdb's table, derived via immunoSEQ multiplex PCR, lists solely in-frame clones and lacks some. The sample contains roughly 100,000 clones, nearly 90% of which appear only once. This material consisted of CD4+ or CD8+ T cells sorted from blood, taken in a trial of the OX40 agonist ivuxolimab. The source of these receptors is an adult with an advanced solid tumor such as melanoma, head and neck, liver or kidney cancer.

The V call is TRBV9, the J call TRBJ2-7; TRBD1 is a possible D gene (7 bases). Germline CDR1 reads SGDLS; CDR2 reads YYNGEE. The CDR3 runs 16 residues. V was clipped by 0 bases and J by 3 bases, with 16 bases between them. This CDR3 reads CASSVDPAGGSYEQYF. CDR3 coding DNA: TGTGCCAGCAGCGTAGATCCAGCAGGGGGGAGCTACGAGCAGTACTTC.

J is TRBJ1-1 and V is TRBV30; tentatively, D is TRBD1 (5 bases). The CDR3 has 13 residues. V shed 2 bases and J shed 4 bases, with 11 bases lying between them. Looked up from germline, CDR1 is GTSNPN and CDR2 is SVGIG (reference sequence). The CDR3: CAWSYGGPTEAFF. The DNA for the CDR3 is TGTGCCTGGAGTTACGGGGGTCCCACTGAAGCTTTCTTT.

The gene calls are TRBV15 and TRBJ1-4, with D unclear. The CDR3 consists of 14 residues. Trimming pared 3 bases from V and 0 bases from J, leaving 5 bases between. Germline V gives CDR1 LNHNV, CDR2 YYDKDF (reference sequence). The CDR3 DNA reads TGTGCCACCAGCAGTAGGGCAACTAATGAAAAACTGTTTTTT. Translated, it gives CATSSRATNEKLFF.

This chain joins TRBV6-5 and TRBJ1-5; D unresolved. The germline V gene encodes CDR1 MNHEY and CDR2 SVGAGI. CDR3 length: 14 residues. V lost 6 bases to trimming and J lost 0 bases, with 9 bases between them. The CDR3 coding sequence is TGTGCCAGCAGGTTTGGGCATAGCAATCAGCCCCAGCATTTT. Protein product: CASRFGHSNQPQHF.

In its sample, this clone was seen once. The chain links TRBV10-3 to TRBJ1-5; no definite D call. The CDR3 is made up of 14 amino acids. The germline gives CDR1 ENHRY, CDR2 SYGVKD. The V and J ends lost 3 bases and 3 bases respectively, with 9 bases between them. CDR3 nucleotide sequence: TGTGCCATCAGTGACGGGGTTCCCAATCAGCCCCAGCATTTT. This translates into CAISDGVPNQPQHF.

The chain combines TRBV9 with TRBJ2-5; 8 bases fit TRBD2. The trim removed 4 bases at V and 1 base at J, leaving 3 bases unmatched. Germline V gene sequence: CDR1 SGDLS, CDR2 YYNGEE. The CDR3 loop spans 14 amino acids. The CDR3 region is CASSYREGQETQYF. CDR3 sequence (DNA): TGTGCCAGCAGCTACCGGGAGGGCCAAGAGACCCAGTACTTC.

The V gene is TRBV10-1, the J gene TRBJ2-3, with TRBD2 matching over 8 bases. The CDR3 runs 13 residues. Germline CDR1 reads WNHNN; CDR2 reads SYGVQD (reference sequence). Trimming took 8 bases from V and 1 from J; bases not matched to a gene: 2. The CDR3 bases are TGCGCCAGCGCAGCGGGGGGCACAGATACGCAGTATTTT. Translating it yields CASAAGGTDTQYF.

The chain links TRBV5-4 to TRBJ1-2; possible D gene TRBD1, 6 bases. The CDR3 consists of 14 residues. Trimming cost V 4 bases and J 3 bases, with 13 bases left between them. Germline V gives CDR1 SGHNT, CDR2 YYREEE (reference sequence). CDR3 loop: CASSARTVYYGYTF. As DNA, the CDR3 is TGTGCCAGCAGCGCTAGGACAGTTTACTATGGCTACACCTTC. Using reference TRBV5-4 and TRBJ1-2 for the parts outside the CDR3, the full variable domain is ETGVTQSPTHLIKTRGQQVTLRCSSQSGHNTVSWYQQALGQGPQFIFQYYREEENGRGNFPPRFSGLQFPNYSSELNVNALELDDSALYLCASSARTVYYGYTFGSGTRLTVV.

The rearrangement uses TRBV7-8 and TRBJ1-5; 7 bases line up with TRBD1. V shed 1 base and J 7 bases; nucleotides not matched to a gene: 13. Germline CDR1 and CDR2: SGHVS and FQNEAQ. The length of the CDR3 is 17 residues. In nucleotides, the CDR3 is TGTGCCAGCAGCTTAGTGGCGGGACAGCCTATCAGCCAGCCCCAGCATTTT. This codes for CASSLVAGQPISQPQHF.

CDR3 coding DNA: TGTGCCAGCAGCCGAAGAGGGGGGACGGAAGGCTACACCTTC. Translating gives CASSRRGGTEGYTF. V and J are TRBV7-2 and TRBJ1-2, with D perhaps matching TRBD1 (6 bases). The V gene's germline CDR1 is SGHTA and CDR2 FQGNSA. V dropped 5 bases and J dropped 8 bases, with 18 bases sitting between them. CDR3 size: 14 residues. The full variable domain, with the rest looked up from reference TRBV7-2 and TRBJ1-2, is GAGVSQSPSNKVTEKGKDVELRCDPISGHTALYWYRQSLGQGLEFLIYFQGNSAPDKSGLPSDRFSAERTGGSVSTLTIQRTQQEDSAVYLCASSRRGGTEGYTFGSGTRLTVV.

The V and J genes are TRBV6-6 and TRBJ2-1; D may correspond to TRBD1 or TRBD2 (5 bases each). The V and J ends lost 0 bases and 2 bases respectively, with 8 bases between them. The CDR3 sequence is 15 residues long. From germline, CDR1 is MNHNY and CDR2 SVGAGI (reference sequence). For the CDR3, the DNA is TGTGCCAGCAGTTACTCTGGGGGAGCCTACAATGAGCAGTTCTTC. Protein: CASSYSGGAYNEQFF.

In this sample, this clone turned up a few times. This sequence joins TRBV4-2 and TRBJ2-7, with D perhaps TRBD2 (6 bases). The germline V gene has CDR1 LGHNA and CDR2 YNFKEQ. CDR3 size: 15 residues. V lost 0 bases to trimming and J lost 2 bases, with 11 bases between them. The CDR3 DNA is TGTGCCAGCAGCCAAGATGGCGGGACGCCCTACGAGCAGTACTTC. Protein sequence: CASSQDGGTPYEQYF.

The chain links TRBV2 to TRBJ2-7, with a weak D call TRBD1 (5 bases). This CDR3 spans 12 amino acids. The V and J ends lost 2 bases and 11 bases respectively, with 13 bases between them. From germline, CDR1 is SNHLY and CDR2 FYNNEI. CDR3 DNA: TGTGCCAGCAGTGAATTGGTAGGGGTTAAGTACTTC. It yields the protein CASSELVGVKYF.

V is TRBV25-1 and J is TRBJ2-5, with 8 bases matching TRBD1. The DNA end is a closer match to TRBJ2-7, so the J assignment may be wrong. The germline V gene encodes CDR1 MGHDK and CDR2 SYGVNS. This CDR3 comprises 13 residues. CDR3 loop: CASSATGAGEQYF. CDR3 bases: TGTGCCAGCAGTGCGACAGGGGCGGGCGAGCAGTACTTC.

The chain combines TRBV11-3 with TRBJ2-7; possibly TRBD2 for D (6 bases). The germline V and J ends were trimmed by 5 bases and 5 bases, with 13 bases remaining between them. This CDR3 spans 13 amino acids. Germline-derived CDR1 and CDR2 are SGHNT and YENEEA. DNA of the CDR3: TGTGCCAGCAGCCCCCGCGGGAAGAACGAGCAGTACTTC. Translated: CASSPRGKNEQYF.

The chain uses TRBV2 and TRBJ2-6; D possibly corresponds to TRBD1 (6 bases). Germline V gene sequence: CDR1 SNHLY, CDR2 FYNNEI. The length of the CDR3 is 16 residues. V was shortened by 4 bases and J by 0 bases, with 10 bases between the two germline ends. The CDR3: CASSGQAFSGANVLTF. As DNA, the CDR3 is TGTGCCAGCAGTGGACAGGCTTTCTCTGGGGCCAACGTCCTGACTTTC.

The chain uses TRBV10-2 and TRBJ2-5; the D is unclear. The CDR3 has 12 residues. Trimming cost V 6 bases and J 5 bases, with 10 bases left between them. Germline CDR1 is WSHSY and CDR2 is SAAADI. The CDR3 DNA follows: TGCGCCAGCAGGAGCGTGACGGAGACCCAGTACTTC. It specifies CASRSVTETQYF.

On this clone: Other DNA sequences in the sample encode the same CDR3. The rearrangement uses TRBV7-2 and TRBJ2-1; 10 bases fit TRBD2. Germline V gene data show CDR1 as SGHTA and CDR2 as FQGNSA. The CDR3 extends over 16 amino acids. Losses at the gene ends were 6 bases for V and 0 bases for J; bases not matched to a gene: 5. CDR3 in amino acids: CASSLAGASSYNEQFF. Written as DNA, the CDR3 is TGTGCCAGCAGTCTAGCGGGAGCAAGCTCCTACAATGAGCAGTTCTTC.